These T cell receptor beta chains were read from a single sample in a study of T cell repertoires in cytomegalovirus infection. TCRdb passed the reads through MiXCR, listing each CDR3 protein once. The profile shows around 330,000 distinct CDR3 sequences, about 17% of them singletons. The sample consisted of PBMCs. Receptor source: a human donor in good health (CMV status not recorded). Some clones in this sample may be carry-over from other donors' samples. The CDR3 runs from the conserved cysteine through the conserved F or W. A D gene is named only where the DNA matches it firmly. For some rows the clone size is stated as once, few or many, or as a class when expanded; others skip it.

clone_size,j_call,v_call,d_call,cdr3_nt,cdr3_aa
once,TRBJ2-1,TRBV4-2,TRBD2,TGTGCCAGCAGCCAAGGTCCAGCGGGGAATTACAATGAGCAGTTCTTC,CASSQGPAGNYNEQFF
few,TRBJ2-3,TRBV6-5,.,TGTGCCAGCAGTTCACAGGACCCTGCCCTTATGGATACGCAGTATTTT,CASSSQDPALMDTQYF
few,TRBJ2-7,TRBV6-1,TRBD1,TGTGCCAGCCGACAGGGGCACCAGAGCTCCTACGAGCAGTACTTC,CASRQGHQSSYEQYF
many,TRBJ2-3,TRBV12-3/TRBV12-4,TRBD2,TGTGCCAGCAGTTCCACCCGGGGGGGGCTGGATACGCAGTATTTT,CASSSTRGGLDTQYF
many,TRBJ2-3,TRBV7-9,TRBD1,TGTGCCAGCAGCCCCCGGGGCCCCGGGACAGGGAGTTCAGATACGCAGTATTTT,CASSPRGPGTGSSDTQYF
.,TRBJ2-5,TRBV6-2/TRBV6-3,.,TGTGCCAGCAGTTACTCGAAGAAGTGGACAGCGCAAGAGACCCAGTACTTC,CASSYSKKWTAQETQYF
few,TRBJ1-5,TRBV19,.,TGTGCCAGTAGTATCAGGGGTTCGGGCAATCAGCCCCAGCATTTT,CASSIRGSGNQPQHF
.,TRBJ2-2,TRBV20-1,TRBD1,TGCAGTGCGGACCCGGGACAGGGGCCCGGGGAGCTGTTTTTT,CSADPGQGPGELFF
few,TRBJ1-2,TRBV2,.,TGTGCCAGCAGTGACGGGGCCCGCTATGGCTACACCTTC,CASSDGARYGYTF
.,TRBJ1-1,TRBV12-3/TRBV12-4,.,TGTGCCAGCAGTTCTGGGGAGAAGGGTTGGACTGAAGCTTTCTTT,CASSSGEKGWTEAFF
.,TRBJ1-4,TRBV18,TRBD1,TGTGCCAGCTCACCACCCGGGACAGTCCCACAAGATGAAAAACTGTTTTTT,CASSPPGTVPQDEKLFF
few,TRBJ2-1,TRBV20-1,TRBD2,TGCAGTGCTAGAGGCCCACTAGCGGGGATTTACAATGAGCAGTTCTTC,CSARGPLAGIYNEQFF
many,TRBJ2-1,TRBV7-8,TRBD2,TGTGCCAGCAGCTTACGACTAGCGGGGAGCCGGCAGTTCTTC,CASSLRLAGSRQFF
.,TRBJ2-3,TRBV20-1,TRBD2,TGCAGTGCGGGGCCTTGGCGGGGGGGCCCCAATACGCAGTATTTT,CSAGPWRGGPNTQYF
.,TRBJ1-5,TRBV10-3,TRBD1,TGTGCCATCAGTGCAGGCCAGGGGGCAAGGCAGCCCCAGCATTTT,CAISAGQGARQPQHF
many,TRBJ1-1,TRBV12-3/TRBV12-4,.,TGTGCCAGCAGTTTTGGCCCCGCTAACACTGAAGCTTTCTTT,CASSFGPANTEAFF
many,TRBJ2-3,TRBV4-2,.,TGTGCCAGCAGCCAAGATGGGGGTCCCCCCCTTGAGTATACGCAGTATTTT,CASSQDGGPPLEYTQYF
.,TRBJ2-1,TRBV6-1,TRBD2,TGTGCCAGCAGTGAAACTGGGACTAGCGGGGCAGAGCAGTTCTTC,CASSETGTSGAEQFF
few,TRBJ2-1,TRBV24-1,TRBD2,TGTGCCACCAGCATTCCTTCAGCGGGGGGGGGGAATGAGCAGTTCTTC,CATSIPSAGGGNEQFF
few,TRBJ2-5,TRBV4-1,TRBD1,TGCGCCAGCAGCGCCCCCCAGGGGGCGGAGACCCAGTACTTC,CASSAPQGAETQYF
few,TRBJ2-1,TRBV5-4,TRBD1,TGTGCCAGCAGCTTTGGGACAGGCTCCTACAATGAGCAGTTCTTC,CASSFGTGSYNEQFF
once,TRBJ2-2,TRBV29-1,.,TGCAGCGTGGGGGTCGCCGGGGAGCTGTTTTTT,CSVGVAGELFF
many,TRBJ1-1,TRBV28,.,TGTGCCAGCCGGCCCCAGGGGATGACCACTGAAGCTTTCTTT,CASRPQGMTTEAFF
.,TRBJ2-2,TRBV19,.,TGTGCCAGTAAAGGCGAGGGCCCGACCGGGGAGCTGTTTTTT,CASKGEGPTGELFF
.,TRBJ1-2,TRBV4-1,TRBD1,TGCGCCAGCAGCTCGACAGGGGATCATGGCTACACCTTC,CASSSTGDHGYTF
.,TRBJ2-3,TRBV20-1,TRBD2,TGCAGTGCTAGGTCCGGACTAGGGCGAGGCACAGATACGCAGTATTTT,CSARSGLGRGTDTQYF
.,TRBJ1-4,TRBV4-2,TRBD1,TGTGCCAGCAGCACCCGTCAGGGGGCAGCTAATGAAAAACTGTTTTTT,CASSTRQGAANEKLFF
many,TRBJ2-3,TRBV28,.,TGTGCCAGCAGTTTACCCCCGGCGGGGGCGACAGATACGCAGTATTTT,CASSLPPAGATDTQYF
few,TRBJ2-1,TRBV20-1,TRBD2,TGCAGTGCTAGAAGCGGGGGGCCCTACAATGAGCAGTTCTTC,CSARSGGPYNEQFF
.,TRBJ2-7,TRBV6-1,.,TGTGCCAGCAGTGAACCAGGAACCTACGAGCAGTACTTC,CASSEPGTYEQYF
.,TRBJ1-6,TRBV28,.,TGTGCCAGCAGTTTAGTCACAGGGCGTAATTCACCCCTCCACTTT,CASSLVTGRNSPLHF
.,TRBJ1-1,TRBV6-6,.,TGTGCCAGCAGTATAAGGACAGCCCTGGCAGCCGAAGCTTTCTTT,CASSIRTALAAEAFF
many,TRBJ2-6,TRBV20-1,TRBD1,TGCAGTGCTAGAGATGACAGGGTTACCGGGGCCAACGTCCTGACTTTC,CSARDDRVTGANVLTF
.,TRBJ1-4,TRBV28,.,TGTGCCAGCAGCACCCGACAGGAGGGGGAAAAACTGTTTTTT,CASSTRQEGEKLFF
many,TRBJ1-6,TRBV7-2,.,TGTGCCAGCCGTAATAATTCACCCCTCCACTTT,CASRNNSPLHF
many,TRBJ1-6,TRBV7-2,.,TGTGCCAGCAGCTTAGAGGTCGCGCTCGGCACCCTCCACTTT,CASSLEVALGTLHF
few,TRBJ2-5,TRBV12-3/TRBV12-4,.,TGTGCCAGCAGTTTAAGGCTAGCCTACGGGGGTGAGACCCAGTACTTC,CASSLRLAYGGETQYF
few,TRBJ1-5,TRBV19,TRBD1,TGTGCCAGTAGTATAGGGACAGGGTTCCAGCCCCAGCATTTT,CASSIGTGFQPQHF
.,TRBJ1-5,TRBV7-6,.,TGTGCCAGCAGCTTAGATGGGGGGATTCAGCCCCAGCATTTT,CASSLDGGIQPQHF